The 14 T cell receptor beta chains presented below share a single source sample, sequenced in a study of cytomegalovirus exposure and HLA in healthy donors. PCR employed 60 Vbeta and 13 Jbeta primers. TCRdb's copy holds only in-frame clones and misses some; the assay was immunoSEQ multiplex PCR. The sample comprises roughly 190,000 clones, under 80% of which are singletons, and 3% to 3.5% rests with the top ten. Sequenced material: PBMCs. Receptors were obtained from a female donor in good health and CMV-seronegative.

The chain carries TRBV4-1 and TRBJ2-2; D is uncertain. Looked up from germline, CDR1 is MGHRA and CDR2 is YSYEKL. Trimming left V 4 bases short and J 5 bases short, with 8 bases between. CDR3 length: 13 residues. DNA of the CDR3: TGCGCCAGCAGCCGCGCTTTTACCGGGGAGCTGTTTTTT. This translates into CASSRAFTGELFF.

The CDR3 coding sequence is TGTGCCAGCAGCTCGGTAGCGGGGGGCACAGATACGCAGTATTTT. Translated: CASSSVAGGTDTQYF. The chain employs TRBV7-9 and TRBJ2-3, with 9 bases lining up with TRBD2. Looked up from germline, CDR1 is SEHNR and CDR2 is FQNEAQ (reference sequence). The V and J ends lost 4 bases and 1 base, in that order; junction bases with no gene match: 3. The CDR3 is 15 residues long. The full variable domain, in which reference TRBV7-9 and TRBJ2-3 provide the parts outside the CDR3, is DTGVSQNPRHKITKRGQNVTFRCDPISEHNRLYWYRQTLGQGPEFLTYFQNEAQLEKSRLLSDRFSAERPKGSFSTLEIQRTEQGDSAMYLCASSSVAGGTDTQYFGPGTRLTVL.

The chain recombines TRBV4-3 with TRBJ1-1; tentatively, D is TRBD1 (5 bases). CDR3 size: 15 residues. Trimming took 3 bases from V and 1 from J, leaving 12 bases between them. Germline lookup yields CDR1 LGHNA and CDR2 YSLEER. The CDR3 DNA reads TGCGCCAGCAGCCAGGCTAATCAGGGGAACACTGAAGCTTTCTTT. The encoded protein is CASSQANQGNTEAFF.

The rearrangement uses TRBV28 and TRBJ1-6; D remains unclear. Trimming shortened V by 7 bases and J by 6 bases, and 10 bases separated the two germline ends. This CDR3 is built from 13 residues. The germline gives CDR1 MDHEN, CDR2 SYDVKM. Here the CDR3 reads CASTISGNSPLHF. CDR3 in DNA: TGTGCCAGCACCATCTCGGGTAATTCACCCCTCCACTTT. Variable domain in full (rest from reference TRBV28 and TRBJ1-6): DVKVTQSSRYLVKRTGEKVFLECVQDMDHENMFWYRQDPGLGLRLIYFSYDVKMKEKGDIPEGYSVSREKKERFSLILESASTNQTSMYLCASTISGNSPLHFGNGTRLTVT.

The gene calls are TRBV5-1 and TRBJ2-6; no clear D. Trimming removed 0 bases from V and 0 bases from J, with 10 bases in between. Germline V gene data show CDR1 as SGHRS and CDR2 as YFSETQ. The CDR3 length is 17 residues. The chain's CDR3 is CASSLAQFVSGANVLTF. The CDR3 nucleotides read TGCGCCAGCAGCTTGGCCCAATTTGTCTCTGGGGCCAACGTCCTGACTTTC.

To note about this clone: Other DNA sequences in this sample translate to the same CDR3. The chain employs TRBV7-3 and TRBJ2-3, with TRBD2 identical over 8 bases. CDR1 and CDR2 from the germline V gene are SGHTA and FQGTGA. V lost 1 base and J lost 0; bases outside the gene matches: 3. The CDR3 contains 16 residues. CDR3 sequence reads: CASSLRLAGSTDTQYF. The CDR3 nucleotides are TGTGCCAGCAGCTTAAGATTAGCGGGGAGCACAGATACGCAGTATTTT.

This rearrangement joins TRBV7-2 to TRBJ1-2; tentative D call: TRBD1 (5 bases). Germline assignment: CDR1 SGHTA and CDR2 FQGNSA. This CDR3 contains 14 residues. V was pared by 0 bases and J by 0 bases, with 5 bases between. DNA of the CDR3: TGTGCCAGCAGCTTAGCCAGGGCTAACTATGGCTACACCTTC. Protein sequence: CASSLARANYGYTF. The full variable domain, its missing parts supplied by reference TRBV7-2 and TRBJ1-2, is GAGVSQSPSNKVTEKGKDVELRCDPISGHTALYWYRQSLGQGLEFLIYFQGNSAPDKSGLPSDRFSAERTGGSVSTLTIQRTQQEDSAVYLCASSLARANYGYTFGSGTRLTVV.

This clone has only one observation. The V gene is TRBV7-3, the J gene TRBJ2-7; D remains ambiguous. With 3 bases removed from V and 6 bases from J, the gap between germline ends came to 9 bases. The germline gives CDR1 SGHTA, CDR2 FQGTGA. CDR3 size: 12 residues. This CDR3 reads CASSFKAFEQYF. The CDR3 bases are TGTGCCAGCAGCTTTAAAGCCTTCGAGCAGTACTTC.

The chain employs TRBV12-5 and TRBJ2-7; no definite D call. The germline V gene has CDR1 LGHNT and CDR2 FRNRAP. The CDR3 totals 16 residues. V was pared by 0 bases and J by 1 base, with 13 bases between. The CDR3 spells CASGLVQKTKSYEQYF. The CDR3, as DNA: TGTGCTAGTGGTTTGGTACAGAAGACCAAATCCTACGAGCAGTACTTC.

The V and J genes are TRBV18 and TRBJ2-5; 14 bases are a match to TRBD2. Germline-derived CDR1 and CDR2 are KGHSH and LQKENI. The CDR3 consists of 16 residues. V dropped 4 bases and J dropped 1; count of bases not matched to a gene: 2. The DNA of the CDR3 is TGTGCCAGCTCACAGGGACTAGCGGGGGCCCAAGAGACCCAGTACTTC. Amino acid sequence: CASSQGLAGAQETQYF.

This clone was picked up a small number of times. This chain links TRBV28 with TRBJ1-2; 8 bases agree with TRBD1. Germline CDR1 reads MDHEN; CDR2 reads SYDVKM. This CDR3 has 12 residues. Unmatched junction bases numbered 1, after V lost 8 bases and J lost 2 bases. The CDR3 DNA sequence: TGTGCCAGCGGACAGGGAAACTATGGCTACACCTTC. Translating it yields CASGQGNYGYTF.

V is TRBV18 and J is TRBJ2-3; D gene unclear. CDR1 and CDR2 (germline): KGHSH, LQKENI. Trimming pared 1 base from V and 2 bases from J, leaving 7 bases between. The length of the CDR3 is 14 residues. The CDR3 spells CASSPRQSTDTQYF. For the CDR3, the DNA is TGTGCCAGCTCACCACGGCAGTCCACAGATACGCAGTATTTT.

J is TRBJ1-6 and V is TRBV9, with 8 bases that match TRBD1. Germline loops: CDR1 SGDLS, CDR2 YYNGEE. V was clipped by 3 bases and J by 0 bases; unmatched bases: 8. CDR3 length equals 18 residues. For the CDR3, the DNA is TGTGCCAGCAGCGAGGGGACAGGACGATTCTCCTATAATTCACCCCTCCACTTT. This translates into CASSEGTGRFSYNSPLHF.

V and J are TRBV19 and TRBJ1-4; tentatively, D is TRBD1 (5 bases). Germline V CDR1 and CDR2: LNHDA, SQIVND (reference sequence). The CDR3 consists of 14 residues. Trimming stripped 4 bases from V and 5 bases from J, with 11 bases between. The CDR3 DNA is TGTGCCAGTAGTAGACAGCCAAGGAATGAAAAACTGTTTTTT. Translated: CASSRQPRNEKLFF.